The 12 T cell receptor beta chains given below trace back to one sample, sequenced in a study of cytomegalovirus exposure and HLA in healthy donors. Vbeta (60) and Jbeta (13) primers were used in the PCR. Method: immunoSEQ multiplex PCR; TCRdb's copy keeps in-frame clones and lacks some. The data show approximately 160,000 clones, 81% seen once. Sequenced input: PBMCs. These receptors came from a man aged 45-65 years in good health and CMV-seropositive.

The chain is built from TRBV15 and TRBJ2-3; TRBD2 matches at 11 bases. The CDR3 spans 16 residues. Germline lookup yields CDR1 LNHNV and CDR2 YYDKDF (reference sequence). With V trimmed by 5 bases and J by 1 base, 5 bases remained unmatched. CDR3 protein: CATSYPTSGGTDTQYF. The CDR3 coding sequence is TGTGCCACCAGCTACCCGACTAGCGGGGGCACAGATACGCAGTATTTT.

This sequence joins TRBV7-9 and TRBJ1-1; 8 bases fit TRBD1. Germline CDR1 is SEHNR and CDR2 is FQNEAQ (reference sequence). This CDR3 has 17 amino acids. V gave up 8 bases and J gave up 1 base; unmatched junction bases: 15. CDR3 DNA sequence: TGTGCCAGCGAGAGTAAGGGACAGGTGAGATCGAACACTGAAGCTTTCTTT. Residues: CASESKGQVRSNTEAFF. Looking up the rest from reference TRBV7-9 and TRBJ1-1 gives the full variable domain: DTGVSQNPRHKITKRGQNVTFRCDPISEHNRLYWYRQTLGQGPEFLTYFQNEAQLEKSRLLSDRFSAERPKGSFSTLEIQRTEQGDSAMYLCASESKGQVRSNTEAFFGQGTRLTVV.

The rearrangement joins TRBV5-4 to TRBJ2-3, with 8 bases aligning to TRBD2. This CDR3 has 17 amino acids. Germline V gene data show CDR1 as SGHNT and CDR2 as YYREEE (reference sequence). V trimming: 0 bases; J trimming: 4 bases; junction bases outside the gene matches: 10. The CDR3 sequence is CASSLVGAGGLADTQYF. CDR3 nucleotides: TGTGCCAGCAGCTTGGTAGGGGCGGGGGGTCTCGCAGATACGCAGTATTTT.

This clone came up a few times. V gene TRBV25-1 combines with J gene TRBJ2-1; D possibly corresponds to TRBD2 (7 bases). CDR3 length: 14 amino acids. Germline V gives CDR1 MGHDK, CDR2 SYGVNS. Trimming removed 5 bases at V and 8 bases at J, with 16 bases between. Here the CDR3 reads CASSREGDNDEQFF. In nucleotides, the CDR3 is TGTGCCAGCAGTAGGGAGGGGGATAATGATGAGCAGTTCTTC.

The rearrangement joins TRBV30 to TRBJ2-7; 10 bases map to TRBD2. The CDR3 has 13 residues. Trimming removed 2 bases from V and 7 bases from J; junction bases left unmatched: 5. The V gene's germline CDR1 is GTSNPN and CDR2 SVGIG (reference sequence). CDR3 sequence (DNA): TGTGCCTGGAGTATAGCGGGGGGTGGAGAGCAGTACTTC. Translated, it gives CAWSIAGGGEQYF.

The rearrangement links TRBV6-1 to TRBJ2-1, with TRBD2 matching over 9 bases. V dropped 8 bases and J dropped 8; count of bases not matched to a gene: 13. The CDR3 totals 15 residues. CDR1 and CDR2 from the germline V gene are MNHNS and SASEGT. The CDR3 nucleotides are TGTGCCAGCTCTTCGGTAGCGGGGGCTGGAGATGAGCAGTTCTTC. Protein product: CASSSVAGAGDEQFF.

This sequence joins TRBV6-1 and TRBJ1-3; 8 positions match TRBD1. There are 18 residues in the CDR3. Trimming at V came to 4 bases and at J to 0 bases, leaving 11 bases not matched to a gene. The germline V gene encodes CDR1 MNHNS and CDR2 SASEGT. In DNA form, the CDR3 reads TGTGCCAGCAGTGGAGAGGGACAGGTGTTTTTCTCTGGAAACACCATATATTTT. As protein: CASSGEGQVFFSGNTIYF.

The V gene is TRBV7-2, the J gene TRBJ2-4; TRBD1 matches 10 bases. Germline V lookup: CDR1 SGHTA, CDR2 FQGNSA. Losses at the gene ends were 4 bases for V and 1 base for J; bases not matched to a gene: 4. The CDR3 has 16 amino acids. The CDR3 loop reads CASSSWGQGAKNIQYF. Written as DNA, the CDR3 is TGTGCCAGCAGCTCTTGGGGACAGGGGGCCAAAAACATTCAGTACTTC.

For the CDR3, the DNA is TGTGCCAGCAGCTTAGCCAGAAACTATGGCTACACCTTC. Encoded protein: CASSLARNYGYTF. This sequence joins TRBV11-2 and TRBJ1-2; D gene ambiguous. Germline-derived CDR1 and CDR2 are SGHAT and FQNNGV. The CDR3 loop spans 13 amino acids. The germline V and J ends were trimmed by 1 base and 2 bases, with 5 bases remaining between them.

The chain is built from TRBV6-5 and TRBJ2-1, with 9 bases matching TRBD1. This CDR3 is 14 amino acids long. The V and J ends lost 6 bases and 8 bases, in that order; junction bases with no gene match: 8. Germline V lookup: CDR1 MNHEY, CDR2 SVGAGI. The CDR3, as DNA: TGTGCCAGCAGAGACGGGACAGGGTCCTATGAGCAGTTCTTC. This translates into CASRDGTGSYEQFF.

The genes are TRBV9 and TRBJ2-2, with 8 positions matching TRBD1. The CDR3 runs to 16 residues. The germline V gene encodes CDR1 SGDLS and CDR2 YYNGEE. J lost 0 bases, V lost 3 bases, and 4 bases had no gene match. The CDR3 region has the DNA TGTGCCAGCAGCGCAAACAGGGGGACGAACACCGGGGAGCTGTTTTTT. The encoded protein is CASSANRGTNTGELFF.

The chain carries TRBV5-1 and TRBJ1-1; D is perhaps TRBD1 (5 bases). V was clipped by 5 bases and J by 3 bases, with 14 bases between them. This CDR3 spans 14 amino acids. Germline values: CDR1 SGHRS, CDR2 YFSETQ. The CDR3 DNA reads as TGCGCCAGCAGGAAAGGGGAGGTGGACACTGAAGCTTTCTTT. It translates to CASRKGEVDTEAFF.